This TCR beta chain stems from a study of beta chain features in type 1 diabetes. Study-level information: Age, gender and cell yields were alike across patients and healthy donors. Findings of the study overall: In comparison with healthy donors, patients had naive, central memory and Treg TCRB repertoires that appeared more similar. Moderately but significantly shorter TCRB CDR3s were found in Type 1 diabetes patients in all four CD4+ subsets.

Donors underwent one heparinised blood draw, about 110 mL on average. By way of CD45RO/CCR7/CD25/CD127/CD95/CD27, the CD4+ regulatory, stem cell-like memory, central memory and naive cells were sorted. Expressed TCRB transcripts were sequenced after all isolated RNA was converted to cDNA. Only in-frame clones appear in the TCRdb table, and some are missing; sequencing was by immunoSEQ multiplex PCR. The data hold roughly 700,000 clones, with 13% observed a single time. Trimming cost V 6 bases and J 4 bases; bases outside gene matches: 3. The CDR3 covers 13 residues. Per germline, CDR1 MNHEY and CDR2 SVGAGI. This clone was counted only a few times. What it binds is unknown.

This clonotype originated in a man younger than 35 with type 1 diabetes. The J gene is TRBJ2-1, the V gene TRBV6-5, with 7 bases matching TRBD2. The sample consisted of naive CD4+ T cells from blood. Written as DNA, the CDR3 is TGTGCCAGCAGGCCCGGGGGGTACAATGAGCAGTTCTTC. The encoded protein is CASRPGGYNEQFF.